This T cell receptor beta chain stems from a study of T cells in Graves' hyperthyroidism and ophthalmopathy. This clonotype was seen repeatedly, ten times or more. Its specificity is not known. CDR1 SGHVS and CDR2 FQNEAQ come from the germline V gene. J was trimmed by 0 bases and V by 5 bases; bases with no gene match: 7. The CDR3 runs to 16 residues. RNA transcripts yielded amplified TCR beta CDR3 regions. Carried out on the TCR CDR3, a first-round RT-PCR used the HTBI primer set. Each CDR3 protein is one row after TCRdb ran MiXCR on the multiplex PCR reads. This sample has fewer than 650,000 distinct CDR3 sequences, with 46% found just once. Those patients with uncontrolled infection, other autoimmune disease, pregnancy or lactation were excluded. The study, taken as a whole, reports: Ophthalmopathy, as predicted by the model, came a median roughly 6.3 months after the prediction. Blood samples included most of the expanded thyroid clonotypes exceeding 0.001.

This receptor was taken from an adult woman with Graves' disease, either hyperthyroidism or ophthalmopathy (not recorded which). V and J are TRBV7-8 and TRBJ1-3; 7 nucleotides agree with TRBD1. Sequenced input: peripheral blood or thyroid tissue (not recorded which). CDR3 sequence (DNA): TGTGCCAGCAGCGCCCAGACAGGGCTCTCTGGAAACACCATATATTTT. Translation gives CASSAQTGLSGNTIYF.